This T cell receptor beta chain was observed in a study of T cell responses to AZD1222 COVID-19 vaccine. Data came from immunoSEQ multiplex PCR; TCRdb stores just in-frame clones and leaves some out. In the table there are nearly 90,000 clones, 89% of which are singletons. General study findings and limits: Females outnumbered males among donors, who were mostly white British; clonal diversity was possibly underestimated.

To note about this clone: Its antigen is unidentified.

The clonotype originates from an adult who received the AZD1222 COVID-19 vaccine. The sequenced sample was peripheral blood, obtained 28 days after the second AZD1222 dose.

This chain's CDR3 is CASSRHRTSGTTDTQYF. In DNA, the CDR3 is TGTGCCAGCAGTAGACACCGGACTAGCGGAACCACAGATACGCAGTATTTT. The chain is built from TRBV27 and TRBJ2-3, with 10 bases matching TRBD2. This CDR3 is 17 amino acids long. The germline gives CDR1 MNHEY, CDR2 SMNVEV (reference sequence). V was clipped by 5 bases and J by 2 bases; unmatched bases: 10.